Listed below are T cell receptor beta chains from one sample, sequenced in a study of human T cells and chemical hapten exposure. In TCRdb, the RACE reads were re-called with MiXCR into one record per CDR3 protein. The data show 340,000 or so distinct CDR3 sequences, 6% to 8.5% seen once. The input for sequencing was whole blood, taken in connection with sensitization to the hapten diphenylcyclopropenone (DPC). The receptors stem from a woman between 18 and 29 years old with alopecia areata. Some clones in this sample may be carry-over from other donors' samples. Each CDR3 is given with its conserved first and last residue. Each record gives: CDR3 length, J gene, D gene, V gene, CDR3 protein. A D gene is named only where the DNA matches it firmly.

>14|TRBJ1-2|-|TRBV27
CASTSHGGGYGYTF
>15|TRBJ2-3|-|TRBV24-1
CATSDLQTGRDTQYF
>14|TRBJ2-5|-|TRBV7-8
CASSPRVPVMTQYF
>15|TRBJ1-2|-|TRBV28
CASSPTGASPHGYTF
>13|TRBJ2-3|TRBD2|TRBV20-1
CSLTSAGTDTQYF
>16|TRBJ2-7|TRBD2|TRBV20-1
CSVGLAGVRRDYEQYF
>15|TRBJ2-7|-|TRBV7-9
CASSPGVLGKNEQYF
>15|TRBJ1-1|-|TRBV7-6
CASSLEDALNTEAFF
>13|TRBJ1-2|-|TRBV14
CASSQEQNYGYTF
>16|TRBJ1-4|TRBD1|TRBV3-1
CASSEDPGTAAEKLFF
>15|TRBJ2-1|-|TRBV6-2/TRBV6-3
CASSYSGGDYNEQFF
>13|TRBJ2-3|-|TRBV29-1
CSLARGSTDTQYF
>15|TRBJ1-5|TRBD1|TRBV7-9
CASSHTGTEDQPQHF
>13|TRBJ1-4|TRBD1|TRBV20-1
CSATGTGSEKLFF
>16|TRBJ2-5|-|TRBV28
CASSSGQGSPQETQYF
>13|TRBJ2-1|-|TRBV6-2/TRBV6-3
CAIGTHSYNEQFF
>13|TRBJ1-5|-|TRBV6-2/TRBV6-3
CASSLEEGQPQHF
>15|TRBJ2-2|-|TRBV27
CASSLRSVNTGELFF
>14|TRBJ1-5|-|TRBV12-3/TRBV12-4
CASSLSEGNQPQHF
>15|TRBJ1-1|-|TRBV6-5
CASSWEGRMGTEAFF
>13|TRBJ2-1|-|TRBV24-1
CATSDLPENEQFF
>13|TRBJ1-1|-|TRBV20-1
CSASRYMNTEAFF
>17|TRBJ1-3|-|TRBV29-1
CSVAADKTISSGNTIYF
>14|TRBJ2-1|-|TRBV9
CASSVEVRFGEQFF
>17|TRBJ1-2|-|TRBV13
CDSSSIAERGVSYGYTF
>14|TRBJ2-5|TRBD1|TRBV7-2
CASSSGTGKETQYF
>16|TRBJ1-5|-|TRBV25-1
CASSEGQILRNQPQHF
>16|TRBJ2-1|-|TRBV7-2
CASSLESQGSYNEQFF
>14|TRBJ2-5|-|TRBV9
CASSEGRFQETQYF
>18|TRBJ2-6|-|TRBV4-3
CASSQDFGAFSGANVLTF
>15|TRBJ2-7|TRBD1|TRBV6-1
CASSGTQGAAYEQYF
>14|TRBJ1-1|-|TRBV6-5
CASNTPGGHVSAFF
>14|TRBJ2-5|-|TRBV5-6
CASSLVSSQETQYF
>14|TRBJ2-3|TRBD2|TRBV2
CARGTSGPSDTQYF